These 13 T cell receptor beta chains were all obtained from the same sample, sequenced in a study of cytomegalovirus exposure and HLA in healthy donors. The PCR ran on 60 Vbeta and 13 Jbeta primers. Some clones are missing from TCRdb's copy, which holds only in-frame ones; the method was immunoSEQ multiplex PCR. The ten most abundant clones cover approximately 12% of a sample with roughly 54,000 clones. Sequenced: PBMCs. These receptors all come from a woman aged 25 to 39 in good health and CMV-seropositive.

The chain couples TRBV6-5 to TRBJ2-6; TRBD2 might be the D (5 bases). The CDR3 has 15 amino acids. The ends were cut back, 2 bases at V and 1 base at J, with 6 bases in the middle. Germline loops: CDR1 MNHEY, CDR2 SVGAGI. The DNA for the CDR3 is TGTGCCAGCAGTTACAGGAGGTCTGGGGCCAACGTCCTGACTTTC. Its protein product is CASSYRRSGANVLTF.

The rearrangement uses TRBV20-1 and TRBJ1-5; the D is unclear. CDR3 size: 11 residues. Between the trimmed V and J ends, which lost 3 bases and 5 bases, there was a span of 5 bases. Germline CDR1 is DFQATT and CDR2 is SNEGSKA (reference sequence). In DNA, the CDR3 is TGCAGTGCTAGCGGGGATCAGCCCCAGCATTTT. Its translation is CSASGDQPQHF.

This chain's CDR3 is CASSFGLAGVSYEQYF. CDR3 bases: TGCGCCAGCAGCTTCGGACTAGCGGGAGTGTCCTACGAGCAGTACTTC. The chain is built from TRBV5-1 and TRBJ2-7, with 13 nucleotides matching TRBD2. CDR1 and CDR2 from the germline V gene are SGHRS and YFSETQ. The CDR3 is 16 residues long. V lost 2 bases to trimming and J lost 1 base; unmatched junction nucleotides: 3. The complete variable domain, with remaining parts taken from reference TRBV5-1 and TRBJ2-7, reads KAGVTQTPRYLIKTRGQQVTLSCSPISGHRSVSWYQQTPGQGLQFLFEYFSETQRNKGNFPGRFSGRQFSNSRSEMNVSTLELGDSALYLCASSFGLAGVSYEQYFGPGTRLTVT.

CDR3 bases: TGTGCCAGCAGCTTAGATCCCGCGGGTTCTGGAAACACCATATATTTT. This encodes CASSLDPAGSGNTIYF. The genes are TRBV11-2 and TRBJ1-3; the D is unclear. The CDR3 has 16 residues. Between the trimmed V and J ends, which lost 0 bases and 1 base, there was a span of 10 bases. In germline, CDR1 is SGHAT, CDR2 FQNNGV.

To note about this clone: Other DNA sequences from this sample encode an identical CDR3 as well. This chain uses TRBV9 with TRBJ2-7; D is uncertain. V lost 0 bases and J lost 0, with 4 bases in between. The CDR3 loop spans 13 amino acids. Germline CDR1 SGDLS, CDR2 YYNGEE. The CDR3 here is CASSVDSSYEQYF. Written as DNA, the CDR3 is TGTGCCAGCAGCGTAGACTCCTCCTACGAGCAGTACTTC.

V is TRBV6-1 and J is TRBJ1-2; TRBD1 aligns across 7 bases. The CDR3 runs to 14 residues. V gave up 4 bases and J gave up 2 bases; unmatched junction bases: 4. Germline V gene lookup returns CDR1 MNHNS and CDR2 SASEGT. The chain's CDR3 is CASSGLTGNYGYTF. In nucleotides, the CDR3 is TGTGCCAGCAGTGGCCTGACAGGGAACTATGGCTACACCTTC.

This chain links TRBV14 with TRBJ2-7, with D possibly matching TRBD1 (6 bases). Between the trimmed V and J ends, which lost 1 base and 1 base, there was a span of 14 bases. Germline V lookup: CDR1 SGHDN, CDR2 FVKESK. This CDR3 contains 16 residues. In nucleotides, the CDR3 is TGTGCCAGCAGCCAAGGCTTGAGGGGGAGATCCTACGAGCAGTACTTC. Amino acids: CASSQGLRGRSYEQYF.

V usage is TRBV30 and J usage is TRBJ2-7; D may be TRBD2 (5 bases). Germline lookup yields CDR1 GTSNPN and CDR2 SVGIG (reference sequence). This CDR3 has 14 amino acids. Between the trimmed V and J ends, which lost 1 base and 1 base, there was a span of 11 bases. CDR3 sequence reads: CAWSAGKGSYEQYF. The CDR3 bases are TGTGCCTGGAGTGCCGGGAAAGGGTCCTACGAGCAGTACTTC.

This rearrangement joins TRBV19 to TRBJ1-3, with a possible D match to TRBD1 (6 bases). Germline CDR1 is LNHDA and CDR2 is SQIVND (reference sequence). With 5 bases removed from V and 3 bases from J, the gap between germline ends came to 14 bases. The CDR3 has 15 residues. DNA for the CDR3: TGTGCCAGTAGTGAATCCAGGGGAAGTGGAAACACCATATATTTT. Amino acid sequence: CASSESRGSGNTIYF.

The CDR3 bases are TGTGCCAGCAGCTTGAGTATGACAAGCGAGCAGTACTTC. It translates to CASSLSMTSEQYF. The V and J genes are TRBV7-6 and TRBJ2-7; D ambiguous. V gave up 3 bases and J gave up 6 bases, with 12 bases separating them. This CDR3 spans 13 amino acids. Germline V gene data show CDR1 as SGHVS and CDR2 as FNYEAQ.

This rearrangement joins TRBV30 to TRBJ2-5, with D tentatively TRBD1 (6 bases). Trimming shortened V by 1 base and J by 5 bases, and 11 bases separated the two germline ends. CDR1 and CDR2 (germline): GTSNPN, SVGIG (reference sequence). The CDR3 has 13 amino acids. CDR3 in amino acids: CAWSGTEDETQYF. CDR3 nucleotide sequence: TGTGCCTGGAGTGGGACAGAAGATGAGACCCAGTACTTC.

V usage is TRBV25-1 and J usage is TRBJ2-3; a possible D gene is TRBD2 (6 bases). Trimming removed 3 bases from V and 1 base from J, with 14 bases in between. The CDR3 extends over 16 amino acids. Germline-derived CDR1 and CDR2 are MGHDK and SYGVNS. This CDR3 is CASSDMLRGGTDTQYF. The CDR3 DNA reads as TGTGCCAGCAGTGACATGTTGCGGGGAGGCACAGATACGCAGTATTTT.

V is TRBV6-5 and J is TRBJ2-1; D not certain. The CDR3 runs 12 residues. V was trimmed by 6 bases and J by 5 bases, leaving 8 bases between them. Looked up from germline, CDR1 is MNHEY and CDR2 is SVGAGI. For the CDR3, the DNA is TGTGCCAGCAGCCACCCTAACAATGAGCAGTTCTTC. This sequence encodes CASSHPNNEQFF.